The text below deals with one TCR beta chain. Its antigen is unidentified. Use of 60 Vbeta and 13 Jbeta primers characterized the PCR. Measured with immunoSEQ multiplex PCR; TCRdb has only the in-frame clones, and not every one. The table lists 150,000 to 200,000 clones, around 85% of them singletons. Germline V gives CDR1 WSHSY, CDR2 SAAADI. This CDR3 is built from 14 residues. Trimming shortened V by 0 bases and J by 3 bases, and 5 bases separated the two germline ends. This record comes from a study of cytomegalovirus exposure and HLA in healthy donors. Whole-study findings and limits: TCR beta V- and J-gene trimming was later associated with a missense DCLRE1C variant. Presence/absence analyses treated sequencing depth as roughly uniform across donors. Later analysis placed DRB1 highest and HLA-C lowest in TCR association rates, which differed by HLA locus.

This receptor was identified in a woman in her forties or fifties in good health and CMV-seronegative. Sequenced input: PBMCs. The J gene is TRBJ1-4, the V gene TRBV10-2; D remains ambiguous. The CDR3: CASSESYSNEKLFF. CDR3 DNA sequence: TGCGCCAGCAGTGAGTCGTATTCTAATGAAAAACTGTTTTTT.